This T cell receptor beta chain was profiled in a study of blood T cell repertoires in COVID-19. Germline V gene data show CDR1 as LNHNV and CDR2 as YYDKDF (reference sequence). The CDR3 loop spans 15 amino acids. V trimming: 1 base; J trimming: 4 bases; junction bases outside the gene matches: 6. Source study methods: Amplifying reference gene primers gave estimates of nucleated cell counts. The data were produced by immunoSEQ multiplex PCR, yet TCRdb's version contains in-frame clones alone and is incomplete. V, J and clone size are those of that table, while D and trimming were read from the DNA. The profile shows over 200,000 clones, around 90% of them singletons.

Sequencing input: peripheral blood. This sequence originates from a man aged 60-69 years who had recovered from COVID-19. The genes are TRBV15 and TRBJ2-7, with 8 bases lining up with TRBD1. Here the CDR3 DNA reads TGTGCCACCAGCAGAGCGCTCGGACAGGGTTACGAGCAGTACTTC. As protein: CATSRALGQGYEQYF.